This T cell receptor (beta chain) stems from a study of T-cell reconstitution after alpha-beta-depleted transplantation in children. CDR3 length equals 17 residues. V lost 6 bases to trimming and J lost 0 bases, with 20 bases between them. CDR1 is MNHNS and CDR2 is SASEGT in the germline V gene. Construction of the TCRbeta library involved unique molecular identifiers. TCRdb re-analysed the PCR reads in MiXCR, keeping a single row per CDR3 protein. This table has hundreds of thousands of distinct CDR3 sequences, around 13% appearing once. This clonotype has ten or more counts. Antigen: not known. Study observations and caveats: In some patients, recipient T cells and intrathymic progenitors surviving conditioning explained high day-60 diversity. T-cell counts and diversity at one year post-transplant came mainly from newly produced T cells.

Sample: PBMCs, mostly from graft donor cells, taken 360 days after TCRalphabeta/CD19-depleted stem cell transplant. The chain recombines TRBV6-1 with TRBJ1-1, with D possibly being TRBD1 (5 bases). The TCR was taken from a male patient younger than 18 who had a stem cell transplant for acute myeloid leukemia, so the T cells may come from the graft donor. The CDR3 sequence is CASRRGGSGILNTEAFF. DNA for the CDR3: TGTGCCAGCAGGAGGGGCGGCTCCGGGATCTTGAACACTGAAGCTTTCTTT.